The rows below give T cell receptor beta chains drawn from one sample of a study of blood T cells in healthy people across ages. From the 5' RACE reads, TCRdb called clonotypes with MiXCR, one entry per CDR3 protein. The sample shows 600,000 or so distinct CDR3 sequences, around 48% of them seen only once. The source material was blood. The receptors stem from a man older than 75 in good health. The CDR3 runs from the conserved cysteine through the conserved F or W. Fields, in order: J gene, D gene, V gene, clone size, CDR3 protein, CDR3 DNA. A D gene is named only where the DNA matches it firmly. Rows may omit the clone size; those that give it use once, few, many or a size class.

j_call: TRBJ2-7
d_call: TRBD2
v_call: TRBV20-1
clone_size: NA
cdr3_aa: CGARDPSGRSEQYF
cdr3_nt: TGCGGTGCTAGAGATCCTAGCGGGAGGTCCGAGCAGTACTTC

j_call: TRBJ2-6
d_call: NA
v_call: TRBV7-8
clone_size: NA
cdr3_aa: CAFSGTASSGANVLTF
cdr3_nt: TGTGCCTTCTCCGGGACGGCGAGCTCTGGGGCCAACGTCCTGACTTTC

j_call: TRBJ2-7
d_call: NA
v_call: TRBV5-5
clone_size: NA
cdr3_aa: CASSLDRTVRDEQYF
cdr3_nt: TGTGCCAGCAGCTTGGATAGGACAGTGAGGGACGAGCAGTACTTC

j_call: TRBJ1-5
d_call: TRBD1
v_call: TRBV12-3/TRBV12-4
clone_size: NA
cdr3_aa: CASSWTGDRPQHF
cdr3_nt: TGTGCCAGCAGTTGGACAGGGGATAGGCCCCAGCATTTT

j_call: TRBJ2-2
d_call: NA
v_call: TRBV6-5
clone_size: few
cdr3_aa: CASRRSSIPGELFF
cdr3_nt: TGTGCCAGCAGACGCTCTAGCATACCCGGGGAGCTGTTTTTT

j_call: TRBJ2-7
d_call: NA
v_call: TRBV6-5
clone_size: NA
cdr3_aa: CASSYSRADEQYF
cdr3_nt: TGTGCCAGCAGTTACTCAAGGGCAGACGAGCAGTACTTC

j_call: TRBJ2-5
d_call: TRBD1
v_call: TRBV29-1
clone_size: once
cdr3_aa: CSVLAETGVAAQYF
cdr3_nt: TGCAGCGTCCTCGCTGAGACAGGGGTAGCGGCCCAGTACTTC

j_call: TRBJ2-1
d_call: NA
v_call: TRBV7-9
clone_size: NA
cdr3_aa: CASRPGQEYNEQFF
cdr3_nt: TGTGCCAGCAGGCCGGGACAAGAGTACAATGAGCAGTTCTTC

j_call: TRBJ2-7
d_call: NA
v_call: TRBV10-3
clone_size: many
cdr3_aa: CAISDLQGQGNEQYF
cdr3_nt: TGTGCCATCAGTGACCTTCAGGGGCAGGGGAACGAGCAGTACTTC

j_call: TRBJ2-7
d_call: TRBD1
v_call: TRBV7-9
clone_size: once
cdr3_aa: CASSSYSGTGRYERYF
cdr3_nt: TGTGCCAGCAGCTCCTACTCCGGGACAGGGAGGTACGAGCGGTACTTC

j_call: TRBJ1-2
d_call: NA
v_call: TRBV6-5
clone_size: NA
cdr3_aa: CASGGRGYGYTF
cdr3_nt: TGTGCAAGCGGTGGTAGGGGGTATGGCTACACCTTC

j_call: TRBJ1-2
d_call: TRBD1
v_call: TRBV20-1
clone_size: NA
cdr3_aa: CSAEGADYGYTF
cdr3_nt: TGCAGTGCCGAGGGGGCGGACTATGGCTACACCTTC

j_call: TRBJ2-3
d_call: NA
v_call: TRBV20-1
clone_size: once
cdr3_aa: CSARVRVVDTQYF
cdr3_nt: TGCAGTGCTAGGGTCAGGGTAGTTGATACGCAGTATTTT

j_call: TRBJ2-3
d_call: TRBD2
v_call: TRBV9
clone_size: NA
cdr3_aa: CASSVEGGRSDTQYF
cdr3_nt: TGTGCCAGCAGCGTAGAGGGAGGGAGATCAGATACGCAGTATTTT

j_call: TRBJ1-6
d_call: NA
v_call: TRBV7-9
clone_size: few
cdr3_aa: CASSLTAYSPLHF
cdr3_nt: TGTGCCAGCAGCTTGACAGCGTACTCACCCCTCCACTTT

j_call: TRBJ2-1
d_call: NA
v_call: TRBV20-1
clone_size: NA
cdr3_aa: CSARTFGGSYNEQFF
cdr3_nt: TGCAGTGCTAGAACTTTTGGAGGCTCCTACAATGAGCAGTTCTTC

j_call: TRBJ2-7
d_call: TRBD1
v_call: TRBV18
clone_size: once
cdr3_aa: CAGSAQQGAGYEQYF
cdr3_nt: TGTGCCGGCTCAGCCCAACAGGGGGCTGGCTACGAGCAGTACTTC

j_call: TRBJ1-6
d_call: NA
v_call: TRBV27
clone_size: NA
cdr3_aa: CASSRGLSYNSPLHF
cdr3_nt: TGTGCCAGCAGTCGGGGGCTCTCCTATAATTCACCCCTCCACTTT

j_call: TRBJ1-4
d_call: TRBD1
v_call: TRBV5-1
clone_size: NA
cdr3_aa: CASSRQGQREKLFF
cdr3_nt: TGCGCCAGCAGTCGACAGGGTCAGAGAGAAAAACTGTTTTTT

j_call: TRBJ2-3
d_call: NA
v_call: TRBV6-4
clone_size: NA
cdr3_aa: CASSEQGHQADTQYF
cdr3_nt: TGTGCCAGCAGTGAACAGGGACACCAGGCCGATACGCAGTATTTT

j_call: TRBJ1-2
d_call: NA
v_call: TRBV25-1
clone_size: few
cdr3_aa: CASSGDPQSYGYTF
cdr3_nt: TGTGCCAGCAGCGGGGATCCCCAAAGCTATGGCTACACCTTC

j_call: TRBJ2-1
d_call: NA
v_call: TRBV5-1
clone_size: NA
cdr3_aa: CASSGGGLTYNEQFF
cdr3_nt: TGCGCCAGCAGCGGAGGGGGCTTGACCTACAATGAGCAGTTCTTC

j_call: TRBJ2-3
d_call: TRBD2
v_call: TRBV20-1
clone_size: few
cdr3_aa: CSAWTSVGTDTQYF
cdr3_nt: TGCAGTGCTTGGACTAGCGTTGGCACAGATACGCAGTATTTT

j_call: TRBJ2-3
d_call: TRBD2
v_call: TRBV20-1
clone_size: NA
cdr3_aa: CSASASGGPSTDTQYF
cdr3_nt: TGCAGTGCTAGCGCTTCGGGGGGACCTAGCACAGATACGCAGTATTTT

j_call: TRBJ2-7
d_call: NA
v_call: TRBV3-1
clone_size: NA
cdr3_aa: CASSQSRYEQYF
cdr3_nt: TGTGCCAGCAGCCAGTCACGTTACGAGCAGTACTTC

j_call: TRBJ1-1
d_call: TRBD1
v_call: TRBV20-1
clone_size: NA
cdr3_aa: CSAKSGTGNTEAFF
cdr3_nt: TGCAGTGCTAAGTCCGGGACAGGGAACACTGAAGCTTTCTTT

j_call: TRBJ1-1
d_call: NA
v_call: TRBV10-3
clone_size: NA
cdr3_aa: CAISSRGGPDTGAFF
cdr3_nt: TGTGCCATCAGCTCCCGGGGGGGGCCGGACACTGGAGCTTTCTTT

j_call: TRBJ1-1
d_call: TRBD1
v_call: TRBV6-5
clone_size: many
cdr3_aa: CASSYSTGGSLMGTEAFF
cdr3_nt: TGTGCCAGCAGTTACTCTACAGGGGGATCATTAATGGGGACTGAAGCTTTCTTT

j_call: TRBJ2-7
d_call: TRBD1
v_call: TRBV10-1
clone_size: NA
cdr3_aa: CASSYGQGGSDEQYF
cdr3_nt: TGCGCCAGCAGCTACGGACAGGGGGGGTCCGACGAGCAGTACTTC

j_call: TRBJ2-7
d_call: TRBD1
v_call: TRBV29-1
clone_size: NA
cdr3_aa: CSVTGQGYNEQYF
cdr3_nt: TGCAGCGTCACTGGACAGGGGTACAATGAGCAGTACTTC

j_call: TRBJ2-1
d_call: NA
v_call: TRBV5-1
clone_size: NA
cdr3_aa: CASSLDQAGSGYSEQFF
cdr3_nt: TGCGCCAGCAGCTTGGATCAGGCAGGATCGGGGTACAGTGAGCAGTTCTTC

j_call: TRBJ1-4
d_call: TRBD1
v_call: TRBV4-3
clone_size: NA
cdr3_aa: CASSQVSGQGSEKLFF
cdr3_nt: TGCGCCAGCAGCCAAGTCTCGGGACAGGGAAGCGAAAAACTGTTTTTT

j_call: TRBJ2-7
d_call: NA
v_call: TRBV20-1
clone_size: few
cdr3_aa: CSAPLYRSYEQYF
cdr3_nt: TGCAGTGCTCCCCTCTACCGCTCCTACGAGCAGTACTTC

j_call: TRBJ2-4
d_call: TRBD1
v_call: TRBV7-3
clone_size: NA
cdr3_aa: CASSLTMDRGDIQYF
cdr3_nt: TGTGCCAGCAGCTTAACTATGGACAGGGGGGACATTCAGTACTTC

j_call: TRBJ2-3
d_call: TRBD1
v_call: TRBV6-5
clone_size: NA
cdr3_aa: CASTPTGTGISNTQYF
cdr3_nt: TGTGCCAGCACCCCAACCGGGACAGGGATATCGAATACGCAGTATTTT

j_call: TRBJ2-5
d_call: NA
v_call: TRBV27
clone_size: NA
cdr3_aa: CASSFRVGWETQYF
cdr3_nt: TGTGCCAGCAGTTTTAGAGTCGGCTGGGAGACCCAGTACTTC

j_call: TRBJ1-2
d_call: NA
v_call: TRBV24-1
clone_size: NA
cdr3_aa: CATSQDHYGYTF
cdr3_nt: TGTGCCACCAGTCAGGACCACTATGGCTACACCTTC

j_call: TRBJ1-5
d_call: TRBD1
v_call: TRBV27
clone_size: NA
cdr3_aa: CASKEGAWPPQHF
cdr3_nt: TGTGCCAGCAAGGAGGGGGCTTGGCCGCCCCAGCATTTT

j_call: TRBJ2-7
d_call: NA
v_call: TRBV4-2
clone_size: NA
cdr3_aa: CASSQDPVATTYEQYF
cdr3_nt: TGTGCCAGCAGCCAAGACCCAGTGGCGACCACCTACGAGCAGTACTTC

j_call: TRBJ1-2
d_call: TRBD1
v_call: TRBV20-1
clone_size: NA
cdr3_aa: CSAREQGGGYGYTF
cdr3_nt: TGCAGTGCTAGAGAGCAGGGGGGGGGATATGGCTACACCTTC

j_call: TRBJ1-5
d_call: NA
v_call: TRBV20-1
clone_size: NA
cdr3_aa: CSARGDSNQPQHF
cdr3_nt: TGCAGTGCTAGAGGAGATAGCAATCAGCCCCAGCATTTT

j_call: TRBJ1-6
d_call: TRBD1
v_call: TRBV6-6
clone_size: many
cdr3_aa: CASSYRRPGTGEKVFDLHF
cdr3_nt: TGTGCCAGCAGTTACCGACGTCCCGGGACAGGGGAGAAAGTTTTTGACCTCCACTTT

j_call: TRBJ2-7
d_call: TRBD2
v_call: TRBV7-6
clone_size: NA
cdr3_aa: CASSSRLAGVSYEQYF
cdr3_nt: TGTGCCAGCAGCTCCCGACTAGCGGGAGTGTCTTACGAGCAGTACTTC

j_call: TRBJ1-4
d_call: NA
v_call: TRBV29-1
clone_size: NA
cdr3_aa: CSVPGQGTNEKLFF
cdr3_nt: TGCAGCGTTCCGGGGCAGGGGACTAATGAAAAACTGTTTTTT

j_call: TRBJ2-4
d_call: TRBD1
v_call: TRBV5-1
clone_size: NA
cdr3_aa: CASSLGQGVGQNIQYF
cdr3_nt: TGCGCCAGCAGCTTGGGACAGGGCGTGGGACAAAACATTCAGTACTTC

j_call: TRBJ2-7
d_call: NA
v_call: TRBV20-1
clone_size: NA
cdr3_aa: CSAREAASYEQYF
cdr3_nt: TGCAGTGCTAGAGAAGCGGCCTCCTACGAGCAGTACTTC

j_call: TRBJ2-1
d_call: NA
v_call: TRBV29-1
clone_size: NA
cdr3_aa: CSVTGIRSYNEQFF
cdr3_nt: TGCAGCGTTACAGGGATTAGGTCCTACAATGAGCAGTTCTTC

j_call: TRBJ2-5
d_call: NA
v_call: TRBV9
clone_size: NA
cdr3_aa: CASSVQGFETQYF
cdr3_nt: TGTGCCAGCAGCGTTCAGGGGTTCGAGACCCAGTACTTC

j_call: TRBJ1-5
d_call: NA
v_call: TRBV7-2
clone_size: NA
cdr3_aa: CASSLEAGRGQPQHF
cdr3_nt: TGTGCCAGCAGCTTAGAAGCAGGGAGGGGTCAGCCCCAGCATTTT

j_call: TRBJ2-1
d_call: NA
v_call: TRBV21-1
clone_size: NA
cdr3_aa: CASSNNRGWSYNEQFF
cdr3_nt: TGTGCCAGCAGCAACAACAGGGGGTGGTCCTACAATGAGCAGTTCTTC

j_call: TRBJ1-2
d_call: NA
v_call: TRBV7-2
clone_size: NA
cdr3_aa: CASSLGVGRGRDGYTF
cdr3_nt: TGTGCCAGCAGCTTGGGTGTCGGTCGGGGAAGGGACGGCTACACCTTC

j_call: TRBJ2-1
d_call: NA
v_call: TRBV20-1
clone_size: few
cdr3_aa: CSAQLGSPNYNEQFF
cdr3_nt: TGCAGTGCCCAGCTTGGGAGCCCTAACTACAATGAGCAGTTCTTC

j_call: TRBJ2-1
d_call: NA
v_call: TRBV4-2
clone_size: NA
cdr3_aa: CASSHAGPTINEQFF
cdr3_nt: TGTGCCAGCAGCCACGCGGGGCCCACGATCAATGAGCAGTTCTTC

j_call: TRBJ2-5
d_call: NA
v_call: TRBV4-3
clone_size: NA
cdr3_aa: CASSQVRDREQYF
cdr3_nt: TGCGCCAGCAGCCAAGTCCGCGATAGGGAGCAGTACTTC

j_call: TRBJ2-1
d_call: NA
v_call: TRBV7-3
clone_size: NA
cdr3_aa: CASSLNGGANNEQFF
cdr3_nt: TGTGCCAGCAGCTTAAATGGCGGGGCAAACAATGAGCAGTTCTTC

j_call: TRBJ2-7
d_call: NA
v_call: TRBV7-2
clone_size: few
cdr3_aa: CASSWETRARSYEQYF
cdr3_nt: TGTGCCAGCAGCTGGGAGACTAGAGCCCGATCCTACGAGCAGTACTTC

j_call: TRBJ2-5
d_call: NA
v_call: TRBV28
clone_size: few
cdr3_aa: CASSLSWGTQYF
cdr3_nt: TGTGCCAGCAGTTTATCGTGGGGCACCCAGTACTTC

j_call: TRBJ1-5
d_call: TRBD1
v_call: TRBV9
clone_size: NA
cdr3_aa: CASSVGQGFDQPQHF
cdr3_nt: TGTGCCAGCAGCGTGGGACAGGGGTTTGATCAGCCCCAGCATTTT

j_call: TRBJ2-1
d_call: TRBD2
v_call: TRBV20-1
clone_size: NA
cdr3_aa: CSAGGGLAGGSYNEQFF
cdr3_nt: TGCAGTGCTGGGGGGGGACTAGCGGGCGGATCCTACAATGAGCAGTTCTTC